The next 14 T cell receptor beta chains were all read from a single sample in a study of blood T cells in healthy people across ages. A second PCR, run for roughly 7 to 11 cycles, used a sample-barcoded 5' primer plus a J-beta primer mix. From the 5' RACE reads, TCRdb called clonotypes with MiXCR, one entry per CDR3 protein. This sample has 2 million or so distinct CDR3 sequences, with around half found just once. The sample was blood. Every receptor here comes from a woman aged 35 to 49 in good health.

As DNA, the CDR3 is TGTGCCAGCAGTTTTGGGGGACAGGCTGAAGCTTTCTTT. Amino acids: CASSFGGQAEAFF. The rearrangement uses TRBV27 and TRBJ1-1, with 8 bases fitting TRBD1. The V gene end was trimmed by 3 bases and the J gene end by 6 bases; junction bases not matched to a gene: 3. The CDR3 length is 13 residues. Germline CDR1 MNHEY, CDR2 SMNVEV (reference sequence).

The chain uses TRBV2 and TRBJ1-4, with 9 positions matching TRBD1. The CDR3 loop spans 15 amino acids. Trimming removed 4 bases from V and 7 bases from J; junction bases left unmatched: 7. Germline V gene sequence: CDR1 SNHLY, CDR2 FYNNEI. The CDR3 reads CASSATGTGSEKLFF. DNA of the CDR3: TGTGCCAGCAGTGCCACCGGGACAGGGAGTGAAAAACTGTTTTTT.

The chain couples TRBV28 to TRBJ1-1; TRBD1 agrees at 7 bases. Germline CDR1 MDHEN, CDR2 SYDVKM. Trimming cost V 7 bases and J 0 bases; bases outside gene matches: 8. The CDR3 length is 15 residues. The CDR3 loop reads CASNPATGVNTEAFF. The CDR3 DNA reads TGTGCCAGCAACCCGGCCACAGGGGTGAACACTGAAGCTTTCTTT.

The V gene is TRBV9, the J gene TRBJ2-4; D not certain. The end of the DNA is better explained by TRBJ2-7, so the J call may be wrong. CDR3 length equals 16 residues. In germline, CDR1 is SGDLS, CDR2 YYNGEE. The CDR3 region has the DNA TGTGCCAGCAGCGTAGTGAGAAGGTTAAAGGCCTACGAGCAGTACTTC. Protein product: CASSVVRRLKAYEQYF.

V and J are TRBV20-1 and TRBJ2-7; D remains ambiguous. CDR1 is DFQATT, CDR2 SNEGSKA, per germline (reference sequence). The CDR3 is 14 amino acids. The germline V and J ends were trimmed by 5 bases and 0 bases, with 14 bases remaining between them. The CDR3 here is CSAQDPTLSYEQYF. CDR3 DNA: TGCAGTGCTCAGGATCCTACACTCTCCTACGAGCAGTACTTC.

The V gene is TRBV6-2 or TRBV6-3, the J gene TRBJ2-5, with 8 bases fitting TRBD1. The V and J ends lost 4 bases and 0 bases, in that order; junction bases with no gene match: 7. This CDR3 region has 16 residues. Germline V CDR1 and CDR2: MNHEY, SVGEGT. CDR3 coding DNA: TGTGCCAGCAGTTGGCCGGGACAGGCGAACCAAGAGACCCAGTACTTC. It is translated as CASSWPGQANQETQYF.

CDR3 sequence reads: CASSPSLISADTQYF. CDR3 sequence (DNA): TGTGCCAGCAGTCCCAGCCTCATTAGCGCAGATACGCAGTATTTT. V gene TRBV4-2 combines with J gene TRBJ2-3, with D maybe TRBD2 (5 bases). The V and J ends lost 6 bases and 4 bases respectively, with 17 bases between them. The V gene's germline CDR1 is LGHNA and CDR2 YNFKEQ. CDR3 length: 15 residues.

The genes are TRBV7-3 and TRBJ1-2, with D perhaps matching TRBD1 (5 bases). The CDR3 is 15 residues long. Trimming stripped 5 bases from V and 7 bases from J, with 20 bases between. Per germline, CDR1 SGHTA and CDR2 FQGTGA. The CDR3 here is CASSLSGTTRGGYTF. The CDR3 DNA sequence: TGTGCCAGCAGCCTATCCGGGACGACAAGGGGTGGCTACACCTTC.

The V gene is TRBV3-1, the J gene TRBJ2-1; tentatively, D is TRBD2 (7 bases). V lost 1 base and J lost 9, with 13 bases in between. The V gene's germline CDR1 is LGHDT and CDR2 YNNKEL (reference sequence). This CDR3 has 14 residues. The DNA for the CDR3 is TGTGCCAGCAGCCAAGGGGGGGGGCTGGGTGAGCAGTTCTTC. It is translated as CASSQGGGLGEQFF.

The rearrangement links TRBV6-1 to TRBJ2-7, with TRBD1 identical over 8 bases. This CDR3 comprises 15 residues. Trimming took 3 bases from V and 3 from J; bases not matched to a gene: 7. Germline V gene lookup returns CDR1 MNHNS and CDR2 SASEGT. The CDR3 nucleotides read TGTGCCAGCAGTGAGCGGACAGGGTCCATCTACGAGCAGTACTTC. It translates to CASSERTGSIYEQYF.

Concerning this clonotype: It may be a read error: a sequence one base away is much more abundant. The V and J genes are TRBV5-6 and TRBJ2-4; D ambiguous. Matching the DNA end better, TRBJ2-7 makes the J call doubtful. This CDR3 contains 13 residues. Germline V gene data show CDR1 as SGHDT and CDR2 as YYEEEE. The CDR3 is CASSLDTTHEQYF. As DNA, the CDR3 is TGTGCCAGCAGCTTGGACACAACCCACGAGCAGTACTTC.

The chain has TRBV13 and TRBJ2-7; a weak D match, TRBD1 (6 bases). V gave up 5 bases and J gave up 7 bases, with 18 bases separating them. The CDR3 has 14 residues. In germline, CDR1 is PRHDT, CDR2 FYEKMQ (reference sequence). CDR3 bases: TGTGCCAGCAGCCGCTGGACAGAATACAATGAGCAGTACTTC. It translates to CASSRWTEYNEQYF.

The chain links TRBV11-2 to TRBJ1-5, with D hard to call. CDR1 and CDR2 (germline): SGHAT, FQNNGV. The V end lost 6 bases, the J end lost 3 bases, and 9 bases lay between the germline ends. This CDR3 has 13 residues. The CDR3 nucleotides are TGTGCCAGCAGTATCGGGGACAATCAGCCCCAGCATTTT. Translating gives CASSIGDNQPQHF.

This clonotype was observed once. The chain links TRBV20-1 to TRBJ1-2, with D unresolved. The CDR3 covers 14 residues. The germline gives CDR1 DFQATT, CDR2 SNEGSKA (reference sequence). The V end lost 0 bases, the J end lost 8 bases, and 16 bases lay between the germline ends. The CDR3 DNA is TGCAGTGCTAGAGATGCACCGACGGCCCGGGGCTACACCTTC. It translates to CSARDAPTARGYTF.